The entry below describes one T cell receptor beta chain. The RNA, roughly 0.45 to 1 ug, was put through reverse transcription using random hexamers. Amplification of TCR beta CDR3 used immunoSEQ multiplex PCR across 54 Vbeta and 13 Jbeta. TCRdb reanalysed the immunoSEQ multiplex PCR reads using MiXCR and keeps one entry per CDR3 protein. The sample yields 150,000 or so distinct CDR3 sequences, around 95% seen once. This specimen belongs to a study of CD8 T cells in Susac syndrome. Study information: The sequenced Susac syndrome patients included more than five who had clinically active disease and under ten who were in remission.

Between the trimmed V and J ends, which lost 6 bases and 0 bases, there was a span of 12 bases. The CDR3 covers 14 residues. Germline CDR1 and CDR2: SQVTM and ANQGSEA. The chain combines TRBV29-1 with TRBJ1-5; the D gene is possibly TRBD1 (5 bases). The receptor was derived from a human donor with Susac syndrome. The material sequenced was CD4+ T cells from PBMCs. The CDR3 reads CSVAETDSNQPQHF. The DNA for the CDR3 is TGCAGCGTAGCTGAGACAGATAGCAATCAGCCCCAGCATTTT.